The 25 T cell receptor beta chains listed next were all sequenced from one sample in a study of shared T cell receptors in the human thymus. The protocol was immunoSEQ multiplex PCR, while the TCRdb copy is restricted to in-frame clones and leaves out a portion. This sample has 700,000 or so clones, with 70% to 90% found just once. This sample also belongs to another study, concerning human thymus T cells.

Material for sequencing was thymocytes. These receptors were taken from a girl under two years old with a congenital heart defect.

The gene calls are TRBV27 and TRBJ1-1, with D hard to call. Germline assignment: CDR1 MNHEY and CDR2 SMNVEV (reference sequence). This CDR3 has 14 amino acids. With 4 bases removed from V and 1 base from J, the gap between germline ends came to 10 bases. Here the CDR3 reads CASSSEAQNTEAFF. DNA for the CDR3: TGTGCCAGCAGTTCTGAGGCACAGAACACTGAAGCTTTCTTT.

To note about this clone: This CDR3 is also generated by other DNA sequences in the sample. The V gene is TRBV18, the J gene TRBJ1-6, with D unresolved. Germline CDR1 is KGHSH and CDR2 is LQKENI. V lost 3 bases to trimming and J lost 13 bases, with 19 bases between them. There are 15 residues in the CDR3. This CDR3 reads CASSPTGIHSSPLHF. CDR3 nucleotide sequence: TGTGCCAGCTCACCGACCGGGATCCACAGCTCCCCCCTCCACTTT.

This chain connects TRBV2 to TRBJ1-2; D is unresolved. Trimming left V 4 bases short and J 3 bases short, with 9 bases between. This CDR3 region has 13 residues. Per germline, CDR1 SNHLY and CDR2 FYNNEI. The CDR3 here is CASSVQQDYGYTF. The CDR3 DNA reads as TGTGCCAGCAGTGTTCAGCAGGACTATGGCTACACCTTC.

The CDR3 is CASRQRQKNTEAFF. CDR3 nucleotides: TGTGCCAGCAGACAGAGACAGAAGAACACTGAAGCTTTCTTT. The V gene is TRBV6-5, the J gene TRBJ1-1, with a possible D match to TRBD1 (5 bases). V lost 6 bases to trimming and J lost 1 base, with 12 bases between them. Per the germline V gene, CDR1 is MNHEY and CDR2 is SVGAGI. The CDR3 totals 14 residues.

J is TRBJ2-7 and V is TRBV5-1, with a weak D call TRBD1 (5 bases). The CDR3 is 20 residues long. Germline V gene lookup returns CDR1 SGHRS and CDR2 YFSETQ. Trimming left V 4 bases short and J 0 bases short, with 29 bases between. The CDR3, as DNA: TGCGCCAGCAGCCCCCCCCAAGGCAGGGAAAATCACCCCAGCTCCTACGAGCAGTACTTC. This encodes CASSPPQGRENHPSSYEQYF.

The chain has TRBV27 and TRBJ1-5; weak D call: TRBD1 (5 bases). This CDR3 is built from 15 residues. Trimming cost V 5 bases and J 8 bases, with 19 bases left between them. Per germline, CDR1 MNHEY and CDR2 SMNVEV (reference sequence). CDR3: CASSPHGGGSEPQHF. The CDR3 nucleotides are TGTGCCAGCAGTCCCCACGGTGGGGGGTCTGAGCCCCAGCATTTT.

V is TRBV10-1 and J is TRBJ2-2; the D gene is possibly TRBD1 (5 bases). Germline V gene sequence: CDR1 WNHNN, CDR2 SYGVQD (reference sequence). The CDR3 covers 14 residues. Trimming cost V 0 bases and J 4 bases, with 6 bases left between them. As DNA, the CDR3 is TGCGCCAGCAGTGAGTCAGGGGTCACCGGGGAGCTGTTTTTT. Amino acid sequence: CASSESGVTGELFF.

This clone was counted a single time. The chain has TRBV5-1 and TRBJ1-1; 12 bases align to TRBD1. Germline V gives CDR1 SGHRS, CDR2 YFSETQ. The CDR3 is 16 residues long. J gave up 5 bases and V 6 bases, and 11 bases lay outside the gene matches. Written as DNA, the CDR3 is TGCGCCAGCAAAGGATGGGACAGGGGGCAAGGAACTGAAGCTTTCTTT. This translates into CASKGWDRGQGTEAFF.

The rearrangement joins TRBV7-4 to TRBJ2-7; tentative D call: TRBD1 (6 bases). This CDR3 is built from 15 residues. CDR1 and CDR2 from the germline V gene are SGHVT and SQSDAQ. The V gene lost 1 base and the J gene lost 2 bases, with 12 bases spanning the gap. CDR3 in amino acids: CASSLELRGPYEQYF. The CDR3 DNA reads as TGTGCCAGCAGCTTAGAACTCAGGGGACCCTACGAGCAGTACTTC.

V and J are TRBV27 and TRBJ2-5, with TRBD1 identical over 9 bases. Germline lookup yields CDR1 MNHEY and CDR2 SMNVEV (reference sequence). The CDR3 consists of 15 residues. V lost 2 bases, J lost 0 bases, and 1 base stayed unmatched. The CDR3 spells CASSLRQGDQETQYF. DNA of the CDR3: TGTGCCAGCAGTTTACGACAGGGGGACCAAGAGACCCAGTACTTC.

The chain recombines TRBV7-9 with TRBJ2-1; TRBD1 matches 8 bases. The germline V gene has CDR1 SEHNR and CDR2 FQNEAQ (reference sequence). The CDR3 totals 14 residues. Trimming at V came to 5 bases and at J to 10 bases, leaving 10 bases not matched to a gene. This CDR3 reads CASSARQGSSEQFF. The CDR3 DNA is TGTGCCAGCAGCGCAAGACAGGGGTCCAGCGAGCAGTTCTTC.

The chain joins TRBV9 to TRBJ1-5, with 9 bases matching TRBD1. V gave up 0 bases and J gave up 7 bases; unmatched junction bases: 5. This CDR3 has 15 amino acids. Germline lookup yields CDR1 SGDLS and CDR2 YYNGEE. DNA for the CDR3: TGTGCCAGCAGCGTAGGTGGGACAGGGCGGCAGCCCCAGCATTTT. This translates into CASSVGGTGRQPQHF.

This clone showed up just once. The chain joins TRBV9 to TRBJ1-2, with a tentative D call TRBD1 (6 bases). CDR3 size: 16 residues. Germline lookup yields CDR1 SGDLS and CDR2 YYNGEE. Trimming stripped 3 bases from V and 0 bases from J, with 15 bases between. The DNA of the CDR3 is TGTGCCAGCAGCGCTCATCCAGGGGATCCTAACTATGGCTACACCTTC. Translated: CASSAHPGDPNYGYTF.

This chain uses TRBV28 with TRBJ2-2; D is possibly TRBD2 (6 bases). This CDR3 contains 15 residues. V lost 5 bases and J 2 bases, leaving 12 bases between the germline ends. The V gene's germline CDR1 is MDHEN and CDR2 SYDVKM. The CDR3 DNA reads TGTGCCAGCAGTGGAGGGCCCGAAAACACCGGGGAGCTGTTTTTT. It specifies CASSGGPENTGELFF.

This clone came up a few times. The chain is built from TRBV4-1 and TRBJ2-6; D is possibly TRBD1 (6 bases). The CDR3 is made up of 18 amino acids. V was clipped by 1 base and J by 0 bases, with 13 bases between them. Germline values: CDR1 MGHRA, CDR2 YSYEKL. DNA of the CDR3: TGCGCCAGCAGCCAAGGGGGGCCGGATCCCTCTGGGGCCAACGTCCTGACTTTC. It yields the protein CASSQGGPDPSGANVLTF.

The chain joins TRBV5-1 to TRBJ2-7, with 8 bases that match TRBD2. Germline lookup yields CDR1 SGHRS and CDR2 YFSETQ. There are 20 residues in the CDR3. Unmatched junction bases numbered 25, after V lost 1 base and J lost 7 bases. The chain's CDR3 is CASSLCDQRTSSPMEREQYF. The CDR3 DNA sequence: TGCGCCAGCAGCTTGTGCGACCAAAGGACTAGCAGCCCAATGGAGAGAGAGCAGTACTTC.

In DNA, the CDR3 is TGTGCCACCTGCCGGGGGGCGAGTGAAAAACTGTTTTTT. It encodes CATCRGASEKLFF. This rearrangement joins TRBV13 to TRBJ1-4; tentatively, D is TRBD1 (6 bases). The CDR3 is 13 residues long. Germline CDR1 PRHDT, CDR2 FYEKMQ (reference sequence). The ends were cut back, 10 bases at V and 7 bases at J, with 16 bases in the middle.

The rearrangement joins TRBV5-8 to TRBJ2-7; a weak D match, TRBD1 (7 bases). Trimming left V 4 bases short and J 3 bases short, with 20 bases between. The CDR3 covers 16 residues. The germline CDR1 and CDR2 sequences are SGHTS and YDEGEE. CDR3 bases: TGTGCCAGCAGCCTACATGACAGGGCCGGGAGCTACGAGCAGTACTTC. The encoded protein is CASSLHDRAGSYEQYF.

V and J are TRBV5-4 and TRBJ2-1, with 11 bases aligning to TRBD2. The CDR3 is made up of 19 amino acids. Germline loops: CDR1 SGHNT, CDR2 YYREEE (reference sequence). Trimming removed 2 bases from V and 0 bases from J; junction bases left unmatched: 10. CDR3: CASSFAVLAGGSSYNEQFF. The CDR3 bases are TGTGCCAGCAGCTTCGCAGTCCTAGCGGGGGGAAGCTCCTACAATGAGCAGTTCTTC.

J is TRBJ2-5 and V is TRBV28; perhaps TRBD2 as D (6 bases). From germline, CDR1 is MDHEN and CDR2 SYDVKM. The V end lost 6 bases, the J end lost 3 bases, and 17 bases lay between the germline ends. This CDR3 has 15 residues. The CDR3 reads CASRSRLWGEETQYF. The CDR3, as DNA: TGTGCCAGCAGGTCTCGTTTGTGGGGGGAAGAGACCCAGTACTTC.

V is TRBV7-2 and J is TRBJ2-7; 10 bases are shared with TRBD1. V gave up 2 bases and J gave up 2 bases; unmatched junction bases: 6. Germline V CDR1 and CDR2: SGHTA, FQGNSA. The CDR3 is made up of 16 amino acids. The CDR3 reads CASSLLRTGGAYEQYF. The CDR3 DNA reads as TGTGCCAGCAGCTTACTAAGGACAGGGGGGGCCTACGAGCAGTACTTC.

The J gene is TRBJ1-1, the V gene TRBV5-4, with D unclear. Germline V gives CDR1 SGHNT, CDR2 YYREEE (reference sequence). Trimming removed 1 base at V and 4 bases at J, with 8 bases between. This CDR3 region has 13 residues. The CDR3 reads CASSLLGSTEAFF. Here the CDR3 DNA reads TGTGCCAGCAGCTTGCTGGGGAGCACTGAAGCTTTCTTT.

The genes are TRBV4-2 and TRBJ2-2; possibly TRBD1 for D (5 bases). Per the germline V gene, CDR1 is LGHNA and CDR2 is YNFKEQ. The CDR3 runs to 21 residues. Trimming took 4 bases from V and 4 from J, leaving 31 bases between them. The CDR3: CASSPKKGVLLLPFVTGELFF. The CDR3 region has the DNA TGTGCCAGCAGCCCTAAGAAAGGGGTGCTCCTTCTCCCATTCGTCACCGGGGAGCTGTTTTTT.

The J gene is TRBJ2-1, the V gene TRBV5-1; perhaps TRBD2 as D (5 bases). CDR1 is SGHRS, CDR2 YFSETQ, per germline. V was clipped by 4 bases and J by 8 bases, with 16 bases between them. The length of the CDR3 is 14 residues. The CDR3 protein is CASSGLAPRDEQFF. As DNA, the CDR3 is TGCGCCAGCAGCGGGCTAGCCCCTAGGGATGAGCAGTTCTTC. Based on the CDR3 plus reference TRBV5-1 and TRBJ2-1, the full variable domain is KAGVTQTPRYLIKTRGQQVTLSCSPISGHRSVSWYQQTPGQGLQFLFEYFSETQRNKGNFPGRFSGRQFSNSRSEMNVSTLELGDSALYLCASSGLAPRDEQFFGPGTRLTVL.

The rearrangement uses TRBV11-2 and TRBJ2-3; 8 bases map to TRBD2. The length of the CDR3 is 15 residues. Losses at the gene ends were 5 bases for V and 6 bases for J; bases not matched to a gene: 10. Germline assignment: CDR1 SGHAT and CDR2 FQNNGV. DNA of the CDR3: TGTGCCAGCAGCCGAAGCCGGGGGGGCGCGGATACGCAGTATTTT. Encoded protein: CASSRSRGGADTQYF.